These 26 T cell receptor beta chains came from one sample sequenced in a study of metastatic and nonmetastatic thyroid tumors. With MiXCR, TCRdb called clones anew from the PCR reads. The sample lists about 40,000 clones, about an eighth occurring once. All patients were treatment-naive before thyroid surgery. The sequenced sample was blood. The receptor set was obtained from a female donor with papillary thyroid cancer or a benign thyroid nodule (not recorded which). Some clones in this sample may be carry-over from other donors' samples.

The sample holds many counts of this clone. The chain links TRBV2 to TRBJ2-7; no firm D call. V lost 6 bases and J lost 1, with 10 bases in between. This CDR3 is 13 amino acids long. In germline, CDR1 is SNHLY, CDR2 FYNNEI. DNA of the CDR3: TGTGCCAGCAGCGAGACGCAGTCCTACGAGCAGTACTTC. Its translation: CASSETQSYEQYF.

This clone was counted ten times or more. The chain couples TRBV6-1 to TRBJ2-7; D is undetermined. The CDR3 length is 14 residues. The germline V gene encodes CDR1 MNHNS and CDR2 SASEGT. The V gene lost 6 bases and the J gene lost 3 bases, with 15 bases spanning the gap. The CDR3 here is CASSPVTQNYEQYF. Written as DNA, the CDR3 is TGTGCCAGCAGCCCCGTCACCCAGAACTACGAGCAGTACTTC.

This clone has a count of ten or more. CDR3 coding DNA: TGCAGTGCCCCGACCCCGGGCAGGGACTACAATGAGCAGTTCTTC. Translating gives CSAPTPGRDYNEQFF. This chain links TRBV20-1 with TRBJ2-1, with D possibly being TRBD1 (5 bases). Trimming left V 6 bases short and J 3 bases short, with 18 bases between. This CDR3 comprises 15 residues. CDR1 and CDR2 (germline): DFQATT, SNEGSKA (reference sequence).

This clone was detected ten times or more. This chain uses TRBV6-2 or TRBV6-3 with TRBJ1-2, with unresolved D. Germline V gene data show CDR1 as MNHEY and CDR2 as SVGEGT. The CDR3 is made up of 14 amino acids. V lost 4 bases to trimming and J lost 4 bases, with 13 bases between them. The CDR3: CASSFLQTIYGYTF. The CDR3 DNA reads as TGTGCCAGCAGTTTTCTGCAGACGATCTATGGCTACACCTTC.

Ten or more counts support this clone. A read error may explain this, as a much larger clone is one base away. Other DNA sequences in this specimen translate into the identical CDR3. The chain is built from TRBV2 and TRBJ1-3, with D unresolved. Trimming removed 1 base at V and 0 bases at J, with 4 bases between. The CDR3 consists of 14 residues. Germline assignment: CDR1 SNHLY and CDR2 FYNNEI. CDR3 nucleotide sequence: TGTGCCAGCAGTGAAGGTCCCTCTGGAAACACCATATATTTT. It yields the protein CASSEGPSGNTIYF.

The genes are TRBV7-2 and TRBJ2-4; D is possibly TRBD1 (6 bases). CDR3 size: 13 residues. Germline V gene data show CDR1 as SGHTA and CDR2 as FQGNSA. V lost 4 bases and J lost 15, with 19 bases in between. The CDR3, as DNA: TGTGCCAGCAGCTCAAGAAGAGGAACAGGGTTGTACTTC. It translates to CASSSRRGTGLYF.

The sample holds many counts of this clone. A much larger clone differs by one base, so this may be a read error. The chain carries TRBV6-1 and TRBJ2-7, with 7 bases identical to TRBD1. V lost 7 bases to trimming and J lost 6 bases; unmatched junction nucleotides: 6. The CDR3 length is 12 residues. Germline values: CDR1 MNHNS, CDR2 SASEGT. CDR3 in amino acids: CASILRQGEQYF. In nucleotides, the CDR3 is TGTGCCAGCATCCTGCGACAGGGCGAGCAGTACTTC.

This clone was counted many times. The sample holds other DNA sequences that translate to the same CDR3. The V and J genes are TRBV12-3 or TRBV12-4 and TRBJ1-1; D might be TRBD1 (5 bases). The length of the CDR3 is 16 residues. V lost 5 bases to trimming and J lost 3 bases, with 19 bases between them. This CDR3 reads CASSGQVRGMYTEAFF. CDR3 DNA: TGTGCCAGCAGTGGACAAGTACGGGGGATGTACACTGAAGCTTTCTTT.

This clone showed up many times. The rearrangement links TRBV4-3 to TRBJ1-1; D is possibly TRBD1 (6 bases). The V end lost 4 bases, the J end lost 7 bases, and 13 bases lay between the germline ends. The CDR3 runs 13 residues. Germline CDR1 is LGHNA and CDR2 is YSLEER. CDR3 DNA sequence: TGCGCCAGCAGCCCCGGGGGGCTGAATGAAGCTTTCTTT. Protein sequence: CASSPGGLNEAFF.

On this clone itself: This sequence may be a read error, since a much larger clone differs from it by one base. V gene TRBV6-1 combines with J gene TRBJ2-3; 8 bases agree with TRBD1. This CDR3 is built from 15 residues. CDR1 and CDR2 (germline): MNHNS, SASEGT. V was pared by 6 bases and J by 1 base, with 6 bases of the junction left unmatched. The CDR3 sequence is CASRMVDRGTDTQYF. Here the CDR3 DNA reads TGTGCCAGCAGAATGGTGGACAGGGGCACAGATACGCAGTATTTT.

This clone was found many times. The chain uses TRBV30 and TRBJ2-7; TRBD2 might be the D (7 bases). The germline V gene has CDR1 GTSNPN and CDR2 SVGIG (reference sequence). The CDR3 runs to 14 residues. Trimming removed 1 base at V and 3 bases at J, with 13 bases between. The CDR3 region is CAWSGTGRGYEQYF. Here the CDR3 DNA reads TGTGCCTGGAGTGGAACAGGGAGGGGCTACGAGCAGTACTTC.

The J gene is TRBJ2-7, the V gene TRBV28, with D possibly being TRBD1 (6 bases). This CDR3 region has 13 residues. In germline, CDR1 is MDHEN, CDR2 SYDVKM. The CDR3 DNA reads TGTGAAAGCAGTCCCCGGGACAACTACGAGCAGTACTTC. This translates into CESSPRDNYEQYF. The full variable domain, its missing parts supplied by reference TRBV28 and TRBJ2-7, is DVKVTQSSRYLVKRTGEKVFLECVQDMDHENMFWYRQDPGLGLRLIYFSYDVKMKEKGDIPEGYSVSREKKERFSLILESASTNQTSMYLCESSPRDNYEQYFGPGTRLTVT.

This clone was recorded at least ten times. This chain links TRBV30 with TRBJ2-5, with 9 bases fitting TRBD1. V was pared by 2 bases and J by 8 bases, with 3 bases of the junction left unmatched. The germline V gene has CDR1 GTSNPN and CDR2 SVGIG (reference sequence). The CDR3 sequence is 12 residues long. This chain's CDR3 is CAWSLTGGTQYF. The CDR3 DNA follows: TGTGCCTGGAGTTTGACAGGGGGTACCCAGTACTTC.

This chain joins TRBV6-2 or TRBV6-3 and TRBJ1-2; 8 bases are shared with TRBD1. Germline assignment: CDR1 MNHEY and CDR2 SVGEGT. The CDR3 spans 15 residues. V gave up 4 bases and J gave up 5 bases; unmatched junction bases: 9. The CDR3 DNA reads TGTGCCAGCAGTTCCGGACAGGGCGGGGAGTATGGCTACACCTTC. It encodes CASSSGQGGEYGYTF.

In its sample, this clone was seen a few times. The V and J genes are TRBV6-5 and TRBJ2-7; D is unclear. The CDR3 runs to 13 residues. Germline V gene sequence: CDR1 MNHEY, CDR2 SVGAGI. V was pared by 2 bases and J by 6 bases, with 11 bases between. CDR3 sequence (DNA): TGTGCCAGCAGTTACGCAATGGTGAGCGAGCAGTACTTC. Protein: CASSYAMVSEQYF.

This clone came up many times. V and J are TRBV5-6 and TRBJ2-7, with 13 positions matching TRBD2. Germline assignment: CDR1 SGHDT and CDR2 YYEEEE. The CDR3 spans 18 residues. Trimming removed 6 bases from V and 3 bases from J; junction bases left unmatched: 15. CDR3 region: CASTSPGLAGIGVYEQYF. CDR3 coding DNA: TGTGCCAGCACTTCCCCGGGACTAGCGGGAATAGGGGTCTACGAGCAGTACTTC.

To note about this clone: A much larger clone lies one base from this, so it may be a read error. This chain links TRBV24-1 with TRBJ2-3; D remains ambiguous. Trimming removed 9 bases from V and 3 bases from J, with 6 bases in between. This CDR3 region has 11 residues. From germline, CDR1 is KGHDR and CDR2 SFDVKD. The CDR3 is CATQRTDTQYF. The DNA for the CDR3 is TGTGCCACCCAAAGAACAGATACGCAGTATTTT.

This rearrangement joins TRBV4-1 to TRBJ2-3; D not resolved. CDR3 length: 15 amino acids. The V end lost 3 bases, the J end lost 1 base, and 11 bases lay between the germline ends. Germline lookup yields CDR1 MGHRA and CDR2 YSYEKL. The CDR3 reads CASSQGFSCTDTQYF. In nucleotides, the CDR3 is TGCGCCAGCAGCCAGGGGTTTTCTTGCACAGATACGCAGTATTTT.

This clone was seen ten or more times. The chain is built from TRBV6-1 and TRBJ1-5; tentatively, D is TRBD1 (6 bases). Germline loops: CDR1 MNHNS, CDR2 SASEGT. The length of the CDR3 is 14 residues. V lost 4 bases to trimming and J lost 2 bases, with 9 bases between them. The CDR3 DNA reads as TGTGCCAGCAGTGGAGGGGGAGGCAATCAGCCCCAGCATTTT. Its translation is CASSGGGGNQPQHF.

This clone was seen many times. This chain links TRBV6-1 with TRBJ2-1; 8 positions match TRBD2. V was clipped by 5 bases and J by 7 bases; unmatched bases: 10. The CDR3 length is 15 residues. CDR1 and CDR2 from the germline V gene are MNHNS and SASEGT. Written as DNA, the CDR3 is TGTGCCAGCAGTAAGAGCGGGAGTAACTATAATGAGCAGTTCTTC. This sequence encodes CASSKSGSNYNEQFF.

The chain joins TRBV13 to TRBJ2-7; D is unresolved. This CDR3 has 15 amino acids. CDR1 and CDR2 (germline): PRHDT, FYEKMQ (reference sequence). V was shortened by 3 bases and J by 2 bases, with 14 bases between the two germline ends. CDR3 DNA sequence: TGTGCCAGCAGCTTCACCGGTCGTGGGGCCTACGAGCAGTACTTC. This translates into CASSFTGRGAYEQYF.

In this sample, this clone turned up many times. The genes are TRBV12-5 and TRBJ1-1, with D unresolved. Germline V gene sequence: CDR1 LGHNT, CDR2 FRNRAP. CDR3 length: 11 amino acids. Trimming stripped 6 bases from V and 5 bases from J, with 7 bases between. CDR3 residues: CASGGGTEAFF. DNA of the CDR3: TGTGCTAGTGGGGGCGGGACTGAAGCTTTCTTT.

This clone was seen at least ten times. Other nucleotide sequences in the sample specify the same CDR3. CDR3 bases: TGTGCCAGCAGCTTAGTTCGTGCCGGGGAGCTGTTTTTT. Protein: CASSLVRAGELFF. J is TRBJ2-2 and V is TRBV7-8, with D uncertain. Trimming pared 1 base from V and 6 bases from J, leaving 6 bases between. This CDR3 is built from 13 residues. Germline V gene sequence: CDR1 SGHVS, CDR2 FQNEAQ. Looking up the rest from reference TRBV7-8 and TRBJ2-2 gives the full variable domain: GAGVSQSPRYKVAKRGQDVALRCDPISGHVSLFWYQQALGQGPEFLTYFQNEAQLDKSGLPSDRFFAERPEGSVSTLKIQRTQQEDSAVYLCASSLVRAGELFFGEGSRLTVL.

This clone was seen many times. The chain is built from TRBV9 and TRBJ2-2, with D perhaps TRBD1 (6 bases). The CDR3 length is 15 residues. The germline gives CDR1 SGDLS, CDR2 YYNGEE. The ends were cut back, 3 bases at V and 4 bases at J, with 13 bases in the middle. The CDR3 DNA reads as TGTGCCAGCAGCGCCCAGCTAGGGGGCACCGGGGAGCTGTTTTTT. It encodes CASSAQLGGTGELFF.

This clone came up many times. This rearrangement joins TRBV2 to TRBJ2-3; D is undetermined. Germline assignment: CDR1 SNHLY and CDR2 FYNNEI. The ends were cut back, 1 base at V and 4 bases at J, with 3 bases in the middle. This CDR3 has 12 residues. CDR3 protein: CASSEGPDTQYF. In DNA, the CDR3 is TGTGCCAGCAGTGAAGGGCCAGATACGCAGTATTTT.

Concerning this clone: One base away lies a much larger clone, so this may be a sequencing read error. This rearrangement joins TRBV28 to TRBJ2-3; D is possibly TRBD1 (6 bases). V was pared by 5 bases and J by 10 bases, with 19 bases between. The CDR3 consists of 14 residues. Germline assignment: CDR1 MDHEN and CDR2 SYDVKM. DNA of the CDR3: TGTGCCAGCAGTACCCCAGGGGAGTGGAATGCGCAGTATTTT. Translating it yields CASSTPGEWNAQYF. The full variable domain, in which reference TRBV28 and TRBJ2-3 provide the parts outside the CDR3, is DVKVTQSSRYLVKRTGEKVFLECVQDMDHENMFWYRQDPGLGLRLIYFSYDVKMKEKGDIPEGYSVSREKKERFSLILESASTNQTSMYLCASSTPGEWNAQYFGPGTRLTVL.